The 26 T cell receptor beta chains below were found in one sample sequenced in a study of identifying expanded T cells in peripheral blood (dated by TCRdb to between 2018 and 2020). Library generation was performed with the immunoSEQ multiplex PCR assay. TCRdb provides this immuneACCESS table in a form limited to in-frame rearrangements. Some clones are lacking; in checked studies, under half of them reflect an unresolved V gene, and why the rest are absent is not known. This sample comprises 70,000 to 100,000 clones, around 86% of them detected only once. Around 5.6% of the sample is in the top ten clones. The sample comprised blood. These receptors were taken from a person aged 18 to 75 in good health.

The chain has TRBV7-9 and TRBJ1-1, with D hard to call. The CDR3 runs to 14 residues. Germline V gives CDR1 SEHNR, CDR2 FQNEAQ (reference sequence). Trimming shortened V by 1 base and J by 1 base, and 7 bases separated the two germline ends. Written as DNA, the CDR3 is TGTGCCAGCAGCTTAGGAGGAGGGAACACTGAAGCTTTCTTT. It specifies CASSLGGGNTEAFF.

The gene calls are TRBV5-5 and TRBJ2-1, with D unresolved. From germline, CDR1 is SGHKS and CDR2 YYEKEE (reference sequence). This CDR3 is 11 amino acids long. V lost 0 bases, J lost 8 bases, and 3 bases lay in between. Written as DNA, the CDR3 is TGTGCCAGCAGCTTGGTGGATGAGCAGTTCTTC. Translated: CASSLVDEQFF.

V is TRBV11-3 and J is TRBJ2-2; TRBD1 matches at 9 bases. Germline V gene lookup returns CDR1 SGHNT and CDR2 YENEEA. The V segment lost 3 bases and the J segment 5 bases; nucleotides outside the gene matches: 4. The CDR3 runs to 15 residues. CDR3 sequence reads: CASSFTGGRTGELFF. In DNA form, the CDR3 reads TGTGCCAGCAGCTTTACAGGGGGCCGGACCGGGGAGCTGTTTTTT.

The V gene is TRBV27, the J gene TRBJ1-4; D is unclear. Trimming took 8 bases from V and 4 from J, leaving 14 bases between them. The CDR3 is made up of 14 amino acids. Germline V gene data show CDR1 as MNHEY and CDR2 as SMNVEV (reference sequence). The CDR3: CASRSGRVNEKLFF. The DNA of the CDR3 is TGTGCCAGCCGCTCGGGGAGGGTTAATGAAAAACTGTTTTTT.

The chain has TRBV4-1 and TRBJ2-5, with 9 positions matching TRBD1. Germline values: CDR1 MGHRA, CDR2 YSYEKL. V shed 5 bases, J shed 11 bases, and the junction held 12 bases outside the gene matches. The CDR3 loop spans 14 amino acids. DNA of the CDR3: TGCGCCAGCAGCGAGGGACAGGGCTTTTTTGAGCAGTACTTC. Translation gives CASSEGQGFFEQYF.

The CDR3, as DNA: TGTGCCTGGAGGCACCAGACAGGTTTCTCCGATGGCTACACCTTC. This sequence encodes CAWRHQTGFSDGYTF. The chain has TRBV30 and TRBJ1-2, with a weak D call TRBD1 (6 bases). The V and J ends lost 3 bases and 6 bases respectively, with 20 bases between them. Germline V CDR1 and CDR2: GTSNPN, SVGIG (reference sequence). CDR3 length: 15 amino acids. Full variable domain (remainder filled in from reference TRBV30 and TRBJ1-2): SQTIHQWPATLVQPVGSPLSLECTVEGTSNPNLYWYRQAAGRGLQLLFYSVGIGQISSEVPQNLSASRPQDRQFILSSKKLLLSDSGFYLCAWRHQTGFSDGYTFGSGTRLTVV.

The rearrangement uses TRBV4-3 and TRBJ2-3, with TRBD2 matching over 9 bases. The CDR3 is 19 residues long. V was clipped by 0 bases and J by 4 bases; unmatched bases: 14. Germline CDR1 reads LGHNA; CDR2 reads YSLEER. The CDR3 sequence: CASSQDGAWASGVSDTQYF. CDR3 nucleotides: TGCGCCAGCAGCCAAGATGGGGCTTGGGCTAGCGGGGTTTCAGATACGCAGTATTTT.

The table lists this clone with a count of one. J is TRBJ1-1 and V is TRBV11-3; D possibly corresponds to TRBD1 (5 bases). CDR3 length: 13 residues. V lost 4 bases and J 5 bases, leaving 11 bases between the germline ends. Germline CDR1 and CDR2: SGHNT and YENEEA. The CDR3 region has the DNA TGTGCCAGCAGCTATACAGGCGGAACTGAAGCTTTCTTT. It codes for CASSYTGGTEAFF.

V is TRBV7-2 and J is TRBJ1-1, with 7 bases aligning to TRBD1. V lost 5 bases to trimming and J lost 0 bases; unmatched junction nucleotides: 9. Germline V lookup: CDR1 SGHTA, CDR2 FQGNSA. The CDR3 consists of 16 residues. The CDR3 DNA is TGTGCCAGCAGCCTACGATGGGACAGATTGAACACTGAAGCTTTCTTT. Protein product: CASSLRWDRLNTEAFF.

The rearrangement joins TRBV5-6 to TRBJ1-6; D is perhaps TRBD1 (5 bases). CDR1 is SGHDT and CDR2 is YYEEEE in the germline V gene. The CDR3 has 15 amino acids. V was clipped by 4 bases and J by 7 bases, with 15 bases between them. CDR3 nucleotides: TGTGCCAGCAGCCCGGGACCGCGTGGGAATTCACCCCTCCACTTT. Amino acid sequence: CASSPGPRGNSPLHF. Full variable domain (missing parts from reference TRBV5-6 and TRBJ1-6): DAGVTQSPTHLIKTRGQQVTLRCSPKSGHDTVSWYQQALGQGPQFIFQYYEEEERQRGNFPDRFSGHQFPNYSSELNVNALLLGDSALYLCASSPGPRGNSPLHFGNGTRLTVT.

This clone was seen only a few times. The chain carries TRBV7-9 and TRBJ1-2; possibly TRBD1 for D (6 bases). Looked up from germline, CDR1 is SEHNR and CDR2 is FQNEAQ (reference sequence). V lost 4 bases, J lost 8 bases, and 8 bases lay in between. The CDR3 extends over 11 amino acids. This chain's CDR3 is CASSWGTGYTF. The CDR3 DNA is TGTGCCAGCAGCTGGGGGACAGGCTACACCTTC.

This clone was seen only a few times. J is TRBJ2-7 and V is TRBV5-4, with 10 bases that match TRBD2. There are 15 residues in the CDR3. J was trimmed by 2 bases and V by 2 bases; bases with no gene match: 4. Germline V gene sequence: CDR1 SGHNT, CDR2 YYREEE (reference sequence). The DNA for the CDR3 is TGTGCCAGCAGCTTTCAGAGCGGGGGGGCCTACGAGCAGTACTTC. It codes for CASSFQSGGAYEQYF.

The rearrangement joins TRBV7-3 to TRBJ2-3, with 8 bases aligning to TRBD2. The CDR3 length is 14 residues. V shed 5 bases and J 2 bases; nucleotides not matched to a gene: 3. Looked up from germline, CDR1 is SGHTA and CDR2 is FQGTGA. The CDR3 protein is CASSPGLATDTQYF. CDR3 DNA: TGTGCCAGCAGCCCCGGACTAGCCACAGATACGCAGTATTTT.

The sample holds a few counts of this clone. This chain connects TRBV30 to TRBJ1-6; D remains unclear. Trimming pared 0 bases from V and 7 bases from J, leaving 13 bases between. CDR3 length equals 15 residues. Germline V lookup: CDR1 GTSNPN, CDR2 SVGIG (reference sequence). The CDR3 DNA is TGTGCCTGGAGTGTATTATCTCTCCAAAATTCACCCCTCCACTTT. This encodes CAWSVLSLQNSPLHF.

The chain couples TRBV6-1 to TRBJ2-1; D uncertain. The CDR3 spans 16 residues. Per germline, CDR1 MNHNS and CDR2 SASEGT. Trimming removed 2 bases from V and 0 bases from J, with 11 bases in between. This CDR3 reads CASSEHPRSSYNEQFF. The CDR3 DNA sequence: TGTGCCAGCAGTGAACACCCGCGGAGCTCCTACAATGAGCAGTTCTTC.

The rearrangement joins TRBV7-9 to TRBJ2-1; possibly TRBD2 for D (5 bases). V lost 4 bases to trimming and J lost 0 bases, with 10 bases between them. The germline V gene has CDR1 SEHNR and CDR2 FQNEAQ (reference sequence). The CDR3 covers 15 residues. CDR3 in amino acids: CASSSPGISYNEQFF. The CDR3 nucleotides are TGTGCCAGCAGCTCGCCGGGGATCTCCTACAATGAGCAGTTCTTC. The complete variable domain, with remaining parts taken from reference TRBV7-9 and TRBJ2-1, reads DTGVSQNPRHKITKRGQNVTFRCDPISEHNRLYWYRQTLGQGPEFLTYFQNEAQLEKSRLLSDRFSAERPKGSFSTLEIQRTEQGDSAMYLCASSSPGISYNEQFFGPGTRLTVL.

The CDR3 DNA reads TGTGCCAGCAGCCAAGACGGGCCGGGACGAAGCACCGGGGAGCTGTTTTTT. Translated: CASSQDGPGRSTGELFF. V is TRBV4-2 and J is TRBJ2-2; D might be TRBD1 or TRBD2, each matching 5 bases. The CDR3 contains 17 residues. Germline-derived CDR1 and CDR2 are LGHNA and YNFKEQ. V lost 0 bases and J lost 4, with 15 bases in between.

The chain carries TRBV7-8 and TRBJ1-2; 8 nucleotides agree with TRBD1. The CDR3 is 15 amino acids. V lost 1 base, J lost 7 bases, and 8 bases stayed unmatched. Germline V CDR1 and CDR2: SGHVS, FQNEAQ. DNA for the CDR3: TGTGCCAGCAGCTTAGTAGCAGGGGGCGGGAGTGGCTACACCTTC. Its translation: CASSLVAGGGSGYTF.

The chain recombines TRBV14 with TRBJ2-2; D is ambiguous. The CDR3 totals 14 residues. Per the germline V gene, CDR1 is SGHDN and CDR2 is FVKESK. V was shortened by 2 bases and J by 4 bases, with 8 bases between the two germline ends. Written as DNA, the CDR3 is TGTGCCAGCAGCCAATTCTATCCCACCGGGGAGCTGTTTTTT. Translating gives CASSQFYPTGELFF.

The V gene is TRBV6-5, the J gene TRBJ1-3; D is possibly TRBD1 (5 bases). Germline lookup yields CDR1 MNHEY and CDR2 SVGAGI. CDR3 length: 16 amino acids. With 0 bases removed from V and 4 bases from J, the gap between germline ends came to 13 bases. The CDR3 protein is CASSYSPGRGGNTIYF. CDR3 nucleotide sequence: TGTGCCAGCAGTTACTCGCCGGGAAGGGGAGGAAACACCATATATTTT.

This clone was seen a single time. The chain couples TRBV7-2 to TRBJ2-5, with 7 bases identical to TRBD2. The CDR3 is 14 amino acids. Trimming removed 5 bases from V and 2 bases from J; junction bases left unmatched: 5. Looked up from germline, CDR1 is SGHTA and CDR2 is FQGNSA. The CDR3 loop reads CASSRVGGQETQYF. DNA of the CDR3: TGTGCCAGCAGCCGAGTCGGGGGGCAAGAGACCCAGTACTTC.

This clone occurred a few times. The CDR3 DNA follows: TGCGCCAGCAGCCAAGAGGCGGCGGGCACGCAGTATTTT. Amino acid sequence: CASSQEAAGTQYF. The chain is built from TRBV4-1 and TRBJ2-3, with a tentative D call TRBD2 (5 bases). The V gene's germline CDR1 is MGHRA and CDR2 YSYEKL. This CDR3 region has 13 residues. V shed 0 bases and J shed 9 bases, with 10 bases lying between them.

DNA of the CDR3: TGTGCCAGCAGTTTAAATGATCAGCGAACGAGAAGGTCACCCCTCCACTTT. Residues: CASSLNDQRTRRSPLHF. The chain employs TRBV27 and TRBJ1-6, with D unclear. The CDR3 is made up of 17 amino acids. In germline, CDR1 is MNHEY, CDR2 SMNVEV (reference sequence). The germline V and J ends were trimmed by 2 bases and 10 bases, with 21 bases remaining between them.

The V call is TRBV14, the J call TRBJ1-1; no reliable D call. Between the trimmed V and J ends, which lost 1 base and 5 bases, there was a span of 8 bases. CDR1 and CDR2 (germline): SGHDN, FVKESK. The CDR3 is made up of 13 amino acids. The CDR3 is CASSQGARTEAFF. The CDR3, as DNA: TGTGCCAGCAGCCAAGGGGCGCGGACTGAAGCTTTCTTT.

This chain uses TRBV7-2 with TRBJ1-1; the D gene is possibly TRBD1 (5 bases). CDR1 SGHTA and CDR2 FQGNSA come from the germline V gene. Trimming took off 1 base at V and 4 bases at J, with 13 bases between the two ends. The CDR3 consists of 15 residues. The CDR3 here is CASSLGGVLSTEAFF. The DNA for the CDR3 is TGTGCCAGCAGCTTAGGAGGGGTTTTGAGCACTGAAGCTTTCTTT.

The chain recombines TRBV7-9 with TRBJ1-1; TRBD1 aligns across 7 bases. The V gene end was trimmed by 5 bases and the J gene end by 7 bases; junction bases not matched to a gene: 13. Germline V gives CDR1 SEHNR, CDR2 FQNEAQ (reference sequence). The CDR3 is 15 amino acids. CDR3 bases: TGTGCCAGCAGCAGCAACAGGGACAGAACCTATGAAGCTTTCTTT. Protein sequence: CASSSNRDRTYEAFF.